The table lists the clone carrying this TCR beta chain with a few counts. Its antigen is undetermined. In TCRdb, the 5' RACE reads were re-called with MiXCR into one record per CDR3 protein. The sample comprises some 110,000 distinct CDR3 sequences, 9% to 15% of which are singletons, and 15% to 20% rests with the top ten. Trimming removed 2 bases from V and 2 bases from J, with 8 bases in between. This CDR3 region has 14 residues. From germline, CDR1 is WNHNN and CDR2 SYGVQD (reference sequence). These data are taken from a study of spatial heterogeneity in lung cancer. Looking at the study overall: Taken at a median of approximately 23 months after resection, follow-up PBMC samples underwent sequencing when available.

This sample's time point: blood at routine non-recurrence follow-up after resection. Unsorted tumor, nontumor lung tissue or cryopreserved PBMC supplied the whole RNA. Study conclusions and caveats: The appearance of ubiquitous expanded tumor TCRs in blood was greater at resection than follow-up.

The V call is TRBV10-1, the J call TRBJ2-3; D possibly corresponds to TRBD2 (6 bases). The receptor comes from a male donor with early-stage non-small cell lung cancer. The sample consisted of PBMCs, taken at follow-up. The CDR3 region is CASSERGLTDTQYF. The CDR3 DNA sequence: TGCGCCAGCAGTGAGAGGGGACTCACAGATACGCAGTATTTT.